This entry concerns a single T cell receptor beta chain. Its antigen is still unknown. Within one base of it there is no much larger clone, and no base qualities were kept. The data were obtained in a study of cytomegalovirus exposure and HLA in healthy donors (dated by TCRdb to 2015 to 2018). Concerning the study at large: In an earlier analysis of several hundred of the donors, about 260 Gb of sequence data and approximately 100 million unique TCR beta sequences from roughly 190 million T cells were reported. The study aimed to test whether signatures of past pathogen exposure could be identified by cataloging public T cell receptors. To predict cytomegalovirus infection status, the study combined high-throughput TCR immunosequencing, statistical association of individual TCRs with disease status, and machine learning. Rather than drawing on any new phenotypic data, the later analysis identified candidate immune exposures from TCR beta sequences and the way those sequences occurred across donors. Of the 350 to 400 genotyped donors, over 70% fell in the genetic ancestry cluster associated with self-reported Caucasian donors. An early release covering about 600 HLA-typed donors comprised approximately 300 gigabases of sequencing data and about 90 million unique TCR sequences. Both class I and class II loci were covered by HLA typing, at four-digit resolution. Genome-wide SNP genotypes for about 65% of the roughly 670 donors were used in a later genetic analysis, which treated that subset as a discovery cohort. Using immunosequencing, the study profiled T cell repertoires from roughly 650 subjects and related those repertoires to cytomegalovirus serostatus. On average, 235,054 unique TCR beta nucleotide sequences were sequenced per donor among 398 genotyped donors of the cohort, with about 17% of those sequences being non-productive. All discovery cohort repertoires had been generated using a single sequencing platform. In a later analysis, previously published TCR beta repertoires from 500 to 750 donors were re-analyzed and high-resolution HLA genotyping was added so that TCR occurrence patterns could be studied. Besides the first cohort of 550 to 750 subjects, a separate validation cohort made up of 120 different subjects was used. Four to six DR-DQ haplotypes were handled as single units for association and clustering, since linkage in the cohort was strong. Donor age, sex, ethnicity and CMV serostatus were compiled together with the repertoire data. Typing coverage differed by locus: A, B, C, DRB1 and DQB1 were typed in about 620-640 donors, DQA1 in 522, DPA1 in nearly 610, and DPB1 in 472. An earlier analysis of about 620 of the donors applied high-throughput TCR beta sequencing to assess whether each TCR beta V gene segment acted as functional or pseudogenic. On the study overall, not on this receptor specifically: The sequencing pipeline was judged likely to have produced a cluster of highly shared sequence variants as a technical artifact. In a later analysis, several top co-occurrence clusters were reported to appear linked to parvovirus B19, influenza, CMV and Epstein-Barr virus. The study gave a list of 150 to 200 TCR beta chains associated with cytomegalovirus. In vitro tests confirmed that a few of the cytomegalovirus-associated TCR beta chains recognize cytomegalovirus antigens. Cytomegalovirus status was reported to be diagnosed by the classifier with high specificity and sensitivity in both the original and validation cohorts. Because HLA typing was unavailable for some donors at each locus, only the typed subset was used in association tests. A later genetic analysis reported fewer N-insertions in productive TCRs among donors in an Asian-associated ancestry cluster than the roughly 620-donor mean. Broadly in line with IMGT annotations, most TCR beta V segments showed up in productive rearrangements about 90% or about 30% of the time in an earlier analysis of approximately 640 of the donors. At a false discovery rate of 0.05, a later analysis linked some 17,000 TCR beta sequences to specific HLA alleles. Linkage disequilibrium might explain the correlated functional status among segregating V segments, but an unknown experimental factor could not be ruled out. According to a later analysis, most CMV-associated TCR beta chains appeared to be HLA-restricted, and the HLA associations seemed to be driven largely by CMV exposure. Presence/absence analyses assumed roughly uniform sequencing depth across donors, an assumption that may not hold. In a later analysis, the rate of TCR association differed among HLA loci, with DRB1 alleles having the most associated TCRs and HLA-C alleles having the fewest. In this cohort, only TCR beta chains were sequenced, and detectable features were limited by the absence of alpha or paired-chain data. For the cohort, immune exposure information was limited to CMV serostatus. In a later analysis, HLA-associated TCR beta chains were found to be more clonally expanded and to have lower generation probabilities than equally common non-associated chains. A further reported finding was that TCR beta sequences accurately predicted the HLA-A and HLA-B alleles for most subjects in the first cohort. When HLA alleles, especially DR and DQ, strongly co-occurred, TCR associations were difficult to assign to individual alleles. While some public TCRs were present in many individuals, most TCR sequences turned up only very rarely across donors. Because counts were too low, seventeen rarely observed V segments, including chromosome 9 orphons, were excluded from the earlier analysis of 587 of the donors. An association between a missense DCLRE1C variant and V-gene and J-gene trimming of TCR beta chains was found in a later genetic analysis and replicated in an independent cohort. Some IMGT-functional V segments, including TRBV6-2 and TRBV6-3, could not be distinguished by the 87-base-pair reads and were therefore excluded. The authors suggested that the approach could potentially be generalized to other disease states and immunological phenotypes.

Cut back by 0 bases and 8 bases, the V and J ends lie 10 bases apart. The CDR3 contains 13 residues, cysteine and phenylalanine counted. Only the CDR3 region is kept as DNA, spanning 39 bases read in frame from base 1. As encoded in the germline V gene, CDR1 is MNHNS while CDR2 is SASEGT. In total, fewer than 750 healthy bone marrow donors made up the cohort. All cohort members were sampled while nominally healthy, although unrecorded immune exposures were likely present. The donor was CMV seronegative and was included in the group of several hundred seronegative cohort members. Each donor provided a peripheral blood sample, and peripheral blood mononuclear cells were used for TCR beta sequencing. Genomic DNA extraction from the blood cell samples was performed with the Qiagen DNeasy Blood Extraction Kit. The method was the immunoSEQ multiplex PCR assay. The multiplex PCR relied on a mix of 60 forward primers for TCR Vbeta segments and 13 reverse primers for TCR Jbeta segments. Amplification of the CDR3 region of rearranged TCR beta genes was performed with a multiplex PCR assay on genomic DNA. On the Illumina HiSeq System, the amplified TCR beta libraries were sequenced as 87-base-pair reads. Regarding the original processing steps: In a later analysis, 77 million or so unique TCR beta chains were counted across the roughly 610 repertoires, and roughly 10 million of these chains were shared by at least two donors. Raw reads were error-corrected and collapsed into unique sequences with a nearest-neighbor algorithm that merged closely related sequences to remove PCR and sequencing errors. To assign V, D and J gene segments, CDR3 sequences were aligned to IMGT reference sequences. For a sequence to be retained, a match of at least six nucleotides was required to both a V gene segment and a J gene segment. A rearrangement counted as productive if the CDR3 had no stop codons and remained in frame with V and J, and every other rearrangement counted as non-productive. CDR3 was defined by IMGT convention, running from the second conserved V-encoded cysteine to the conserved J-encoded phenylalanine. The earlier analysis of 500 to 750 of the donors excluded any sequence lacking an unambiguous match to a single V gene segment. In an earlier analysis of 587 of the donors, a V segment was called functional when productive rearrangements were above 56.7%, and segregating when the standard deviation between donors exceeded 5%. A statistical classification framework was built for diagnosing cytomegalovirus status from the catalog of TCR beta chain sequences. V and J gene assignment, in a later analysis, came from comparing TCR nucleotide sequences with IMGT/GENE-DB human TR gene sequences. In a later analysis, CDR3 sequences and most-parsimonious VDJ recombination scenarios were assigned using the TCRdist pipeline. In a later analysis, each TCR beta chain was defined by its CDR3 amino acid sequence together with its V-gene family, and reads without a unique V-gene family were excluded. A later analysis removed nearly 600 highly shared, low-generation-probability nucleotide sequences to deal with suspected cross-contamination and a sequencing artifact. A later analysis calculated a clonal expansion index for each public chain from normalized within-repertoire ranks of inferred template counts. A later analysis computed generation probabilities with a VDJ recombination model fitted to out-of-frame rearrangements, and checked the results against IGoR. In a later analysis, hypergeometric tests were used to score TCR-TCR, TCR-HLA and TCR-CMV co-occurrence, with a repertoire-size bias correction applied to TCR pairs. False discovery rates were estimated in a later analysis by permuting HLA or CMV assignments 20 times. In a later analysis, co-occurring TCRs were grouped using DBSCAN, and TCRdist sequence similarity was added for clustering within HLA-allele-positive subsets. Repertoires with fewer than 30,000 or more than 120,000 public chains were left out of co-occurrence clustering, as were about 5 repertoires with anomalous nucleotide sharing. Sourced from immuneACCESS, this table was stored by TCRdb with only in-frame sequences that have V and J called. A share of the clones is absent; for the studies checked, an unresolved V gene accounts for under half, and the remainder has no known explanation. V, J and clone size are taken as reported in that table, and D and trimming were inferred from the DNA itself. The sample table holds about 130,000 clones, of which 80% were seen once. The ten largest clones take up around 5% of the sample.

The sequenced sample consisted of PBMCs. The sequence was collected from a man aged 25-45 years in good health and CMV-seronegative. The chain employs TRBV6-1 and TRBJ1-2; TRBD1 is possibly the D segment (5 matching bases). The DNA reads TGTGCCAGCAGTGAAGCTGGGGCAAGAGGCTACACCTTC. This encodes CASSEAGARGYTF.